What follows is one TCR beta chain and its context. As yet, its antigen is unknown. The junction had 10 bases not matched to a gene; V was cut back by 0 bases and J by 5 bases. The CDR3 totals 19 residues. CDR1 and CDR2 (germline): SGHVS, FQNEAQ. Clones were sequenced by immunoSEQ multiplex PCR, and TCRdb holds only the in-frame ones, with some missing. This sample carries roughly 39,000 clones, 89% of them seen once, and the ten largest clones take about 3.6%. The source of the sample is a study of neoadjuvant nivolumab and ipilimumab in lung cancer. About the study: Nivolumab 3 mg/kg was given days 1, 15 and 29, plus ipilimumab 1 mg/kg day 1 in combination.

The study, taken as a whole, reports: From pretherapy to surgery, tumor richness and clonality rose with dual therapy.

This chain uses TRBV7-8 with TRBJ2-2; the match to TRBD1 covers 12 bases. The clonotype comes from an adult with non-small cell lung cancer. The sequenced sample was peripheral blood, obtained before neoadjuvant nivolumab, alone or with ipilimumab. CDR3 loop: CASSLAGQGASRGTGELFF. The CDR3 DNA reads TGTGCCAGCAGCTTAGCGGGACAGGGGGCTTCCCGAGGGACCGGGGAGCTGTTTTTT.